The next 2 T cell receptor beta chains were all read from a single sample in a study of beta chain features in type 1 diabetes. Study-level results: TCRB CDR3s from Type 1 diabetes patients were moderately but significantly shorter in all four CD4+ subsets.

TCRB transcripts that were expressed got sequenced, as all of the isolated RNA had been reverse transcribed. The method was immunoSEQ multiplex PCR; TCRdb's version includes in-frame clones alone and lacks a portion of them. The sample has some 44,000 clones, roughly 68% seen once. Their recognized antigens are unknown. The sample comprised Tregs from blood. Receptors originate from a woman aged 18-30 years with type 1 diabetes.

This clone was counted only a few times. The rearrangement links TRBV7-9 to TRBJ2-1, with D unclear. V was shortened by 2 bases and J by 5 bases, with 4 bases between the two germline ends. CDR1 is SEHNR, CDR2 FQNEAQ, per germline (reference sequence). The CDR3 covers 12 residues. DNA of the CDR3: TGTGCCAGCAGCTTAAGCCACAATGAGCAGTTCTTC. Protein sequence: CASSLSHNEQFF.

This chain links TRBV25-1 with TRBJ2-5, with 9 bases matching TRBD2. Germline V gives CDR1 MGHDK, CDR2 SYGVNS. The junction had 12 bases not matched to a gene; V was cut back by 3 bases and J by 7 bases. CDR3 length equals 16 residues. Here the CDR3 reads CASSDFSGGPEGTQYF. The CDR3 nucleotides are TGTGCCAGCAGTGATTTTAGCGGGGGACCGGAGGGGACCCAGTACTTC.